What follows are 6 T cell receptor beta chains derived from one specimen sequenced in a study of blood T cell repertoires in COVID-19. Measured with immunoSEQ multiplex PCR; TCRdb has only the in-frame clones, and not every one. The sample comprises 170,000 or so clones, more than 85% of which are singletons, and roughly 0.57% rests with the top ten. Specimen: peripheral blood. These receptors were obtained from a man aged 55-75 years with COVID-19, enrolled during active disease.

The CDR3 bases are TGTGCCAGCAGCCAGAGGACAGGGGGAGGCTATGGCTACACCTTC. As protein: CASSQRTGGGYGYTF. The chain combines TRBV11-2 with TRBJ1-2; 10 nucleotides align to TRBD1. CDR3 length equals 15 residues. With 5 bases clipped from V and 4 bases from J, the junction kept 7 bases outside the gene matches. Per germline, CDR1 SGHAT and CDR2 FQNNGV.

The gene calls are TRBV7-6 and TRBJ1-1, with a tentative D call TRBD1 (5 bases). CDR3 size: 15 residues. Germline CDR1 reads SGHVS; CDR2 reads FNYEAQ. Trimming stripped 5 bases from V and 1 base from J, with 14 bases between. CDR3 amino acids: CASSPFLQANTEAFF. For the CDR3, the DNA is TGTGCCAGCAGCCCATTTTTACAGGCGAACACTGAAGCTTTCTTT.

In this sample, this clone turned up a few times. One junction end does not reproduce the germline sequence, and a read error may be involved. The J gene is TRBJ2-2, the V gene TRBV7-7, with D perhaps matching TRBD2 (5 bases). CDR3 length: 14 amino acids. Per germline, CDR1 SSHAT and CDR2 FNYEAQ (reference sequence). CDR3 DNA: TGTGCTAGCAGCTTAACGGGATTGCCCGGGGAGCTGTTTTTT. Residues: CASSLTGLPGELFF.

This rearrangement joins TRBV7-9 to TRBJ1-3; TRBD1 is a possible D gene (6 bases). CDR1 is SEHNR, CDR2 FQNEAQ, per germline (reference sequence). The V end lost 7 bases, the J end lost 0 bases, and 10 bases lay between the germline ends. The CDR3 is made up of 14 amino acids. This CDR3 is CASIADSSGNTIYF. DNA for the CDR3: TGTGCCAGCATTGCGGACAGCTCTGGAAACACCATATATTTT.

The V call is TRBV7-2, the J call TRBJ1-5; D ambiguous. Trimming pared 4 bases from V and 3 bases from J, leaving 10 bases between. This CDR3 is 14 amino acids long. The germline CDR1 and CDR2 sequences are SGHTA and FQGNSA. As DNA, the CDR3 is TGTGCCAGCAGCTGGGCAGATCTCAATCAGCCCCAGCATTTT. It specifies CASSWADLNQPQHF.

The chain combines TRBV27 with TRBJ1-4; D remains ambiguous. The germline V gene encodes CDR1 MNHEY and CDR2 SMNVEV (reference sequence). With 0 bases removed from V and 3 bases from J, the gap between germline ends came to 14 bases. CDR3 size: 17 residues. CDR3 sequence reads: CASSLSRGPMSNEKLFF. For the CDR3, the DNA is TGTGCCAGCAGTTTATCTAGAGGGCCGATGTCTAATGAAAAACTGTTTTTT.